The T cell receptor beta chain under discussion was sequenced for a study of T cell changes during pregnancy in multiple sclerosis. The data were produced by immunoSEQ multiplex PCR, yet TCRdb's version contains in-frame clones alone and is incomplete. The sample carries about 42,000 clones, 87% recorded once. V lost 4 bases and J 1 base, leaving 19 bases between the germline ends. This CDR3 is 17 amino acids long. CDR1 and CDR2 (germline): SGHDN, FVKESK. The input for sequencing was CD4+ T cells from peripheral blood mononuclear cells, taken after pregnancy. This chain uses TRBV14 with TRBJ1-1; D is perhaps TRBD1 (5 bases). The sequence was collected from a female donor with multiple sclerosis, enrolled in a pregnancy study. The CDR3 loop reads CASSPTAGLLWNTEAFF. The CDR3 bases are TGTGCCAGCAGCCCGACGGCAGGGTTGTTATGGAACACTGAAGCTTTCTTT.